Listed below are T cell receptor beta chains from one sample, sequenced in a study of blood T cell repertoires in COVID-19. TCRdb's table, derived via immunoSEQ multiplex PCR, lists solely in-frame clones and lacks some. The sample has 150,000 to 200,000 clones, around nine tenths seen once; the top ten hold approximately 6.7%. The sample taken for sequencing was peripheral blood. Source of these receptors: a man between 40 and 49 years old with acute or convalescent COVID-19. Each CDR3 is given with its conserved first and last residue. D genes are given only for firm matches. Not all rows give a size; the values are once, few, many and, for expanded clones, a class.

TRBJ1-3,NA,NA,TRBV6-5,TGTGCCAGCAGTTACTCTTTGGACAGCTCTGGAAACACCATATATTTT,CASSYSLDSSGNTIYF
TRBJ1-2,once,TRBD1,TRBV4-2,TGTGCCAGCAGCACCCCCTTGAGGGGGCATGGCTACACCTTC,CASSTPLRGHGYTF
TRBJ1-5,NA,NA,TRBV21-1,TGTGCCAGCAGCAAAGGACAGGGAATAGGCAATCAGCCCCAGCATTTT,CASSKGQGIGNQPQHF
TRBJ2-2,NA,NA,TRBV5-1,TGCGCCAGCAGCTTGGAGACGACAGGTTGGAACACCGGGGAGCTGTTTTTT,CASSLETTGWNTGELFF
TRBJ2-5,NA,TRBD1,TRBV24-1,TGTGCCACCAGTGACCCTACCCCGGGACAGGGAGGGTGGACCCAGTACTTC,CATSDPTPGQGGWTQYF
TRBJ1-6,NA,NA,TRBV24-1,TGTGCCACCAGTGATTTGCTGGCGGGACTTAGCTCCTATAATTCACCCCTCCACTTT,CATSDLLAGLSSYNSPLHF
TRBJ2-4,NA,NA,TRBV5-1,TGCGCCAGCAGCTCGGGACTCGTCGAAAACATTCAGTACTTC,CASSSGLVENIQYF
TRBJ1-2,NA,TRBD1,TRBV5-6,TGTGCCAGCAGCTTGTGGGGCCCGGGGACAGGGAACTATGGCTACACCTTC,CASSLWGPGTGNYGYTF
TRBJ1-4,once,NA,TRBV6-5,TGTGCCAGCAGTCCCCTGTCGACAGTGAATGAAAAACTGTTTTTT,CASSPLSTVNEKLFF
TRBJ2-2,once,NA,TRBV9,TGTGCCAGCAGCGTAGAGTCTAGCGACCTAACCGGGGAGCTGTTTTTT,CASSVESSDLTGELFF
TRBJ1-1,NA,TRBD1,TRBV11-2,TGTGCCAGCAGGATAACAGGGGGTGTCACTGAAGCTTTCTTT,CASRITGGVTEAFF
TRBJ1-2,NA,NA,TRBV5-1,TGCGCCAGCAGCCAAACCACCGGTTACTACACCTTC,CASSQTTGYYTF
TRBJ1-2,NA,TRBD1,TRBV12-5,TGTGCTAGTGGTCCTCCGACAGGGGACTATGGCTACACCTTC,CASGPPTGDYGYTF
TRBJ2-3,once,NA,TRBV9,TGTGCCAGCAGCGTCGGGGTCGCAGATACGCAGTATTTT,CASSVGVADTQYF
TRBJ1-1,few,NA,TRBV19,TGTGCCAGTAGTCTAGGGCAGAACACTGAAGCTTTCTTT,CASSLGQNTEAFF
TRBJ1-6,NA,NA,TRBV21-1,TGTGCCAGCAGATGGAACAGGGACTATAATTCACCCCTCCACTTT,CASRWNRDYNSPLHF
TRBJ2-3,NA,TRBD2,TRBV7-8,TGTGCCAGCAGCTTAGTAAGCGGGGGGTTAGCAGATACGCAGTATTTT,CASSLVSGGLADTQYF
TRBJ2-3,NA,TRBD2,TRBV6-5,TGTGCCAGCAGTTACAGCGGGGGCCCTACAGATACGCAGTATTTT,CASSYSGGPTDTQYF
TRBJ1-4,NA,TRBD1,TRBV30,TGTGCCTGGAGTAGGGGACAGGGGTTAGAAAAACTGTTTTTT,CAWSRGQGLEKLFF
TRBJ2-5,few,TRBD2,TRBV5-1,TGCGCCAGCAGCTTGGCTCTAGCGGGTGGAGAGACCCAGTACTTC,CASSLALAGGETQYF
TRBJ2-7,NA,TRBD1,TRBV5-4,TGTGCCAGCAGCCTGACAGGGAGCTACGAGCAGTACTTC,CASSLTGSYEQYF
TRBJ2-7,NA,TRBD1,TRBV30,TGTGCCTGGGCTACAGGGGGCGCTTACGAGCAGTACTTC,CAWATGGAYEQYF
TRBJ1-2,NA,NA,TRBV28,TGTGCCAGCAGTTTCTGGTCGGGGGGACACTATGGCTACACCTTC,CASSFWSGGHYGYTF
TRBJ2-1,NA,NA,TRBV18,TGTGCCAGCTCACCAACAGGGCTTGAGCAGTTCTTC,CASSPTGLEQFF
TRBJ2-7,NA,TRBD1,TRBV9,TGTGCCAGCAGCCCGACAGGGAACGAGCAGTACTTC,CASSPTGNEQYF
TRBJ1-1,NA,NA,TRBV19,TGTGCCAGTAGTCGGAACTACTTAGAAGCTTTCTTT,CASSRNYLEAFF
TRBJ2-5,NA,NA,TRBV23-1,TGCGCCAGCAGTTTGGCAGAAGAGACCCAGTACTTC,CASSLAEETQYF
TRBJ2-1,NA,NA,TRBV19,TGTGCCAGTAGTATGTGGGGGGATGAGCAGTTCTTC,CASSMWGDEQFF
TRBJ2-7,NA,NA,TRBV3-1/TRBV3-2,TGTGCCAGCAGCCCCCGGGCAGGGGAGGGGGAGCAGTACTTC,CASSPRAGEGEQYF
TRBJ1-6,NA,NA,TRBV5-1,TGCGCCAGCAGCTTGATGGGGAGCGTGGTAGAGAATTCACCCCTCCACTTT,CASSLMGSVVENSPLHF
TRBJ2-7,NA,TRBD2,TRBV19,TGTGCCAGTAGTGGGGGACTAGCGGTATACGAGCAGTACTTC,CASSGGLAVYEQYF
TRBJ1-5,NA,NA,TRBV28,TGTGCCAGCAGTCGAAGGGGCCGAAATCAGCCCCAGCATTTT,CASSRRGRNQPQHF
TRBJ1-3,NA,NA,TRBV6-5,TGTGCCAGCAGTTACTCAGGCGGAGGAAACACCATATATTTT,CASSYSGGGNTIYF
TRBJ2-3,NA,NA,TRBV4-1,TGCGCCAGCAGCCAAGTGGCGGGGGCCGGTACGCAGTATTTT,CASSQVAGAGTQYF
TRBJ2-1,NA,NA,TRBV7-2,TGTGCCAGCAGCTCCCCAGCCGAGGGTAATGAGCAGTTCTTC,CASSSPAEGNEQFF
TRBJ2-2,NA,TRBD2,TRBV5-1,TGCGCCAGCAGCACGTTACCGGGACTAGGGACCGGGGAGCTGTTTTTT,CASSTLPGLGTGELFF
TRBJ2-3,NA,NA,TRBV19,TGTGCCAGTAGTATAATTTCGGGGGATAAAGATACGCAGTATTTT,CASSIISGDKDTQYF
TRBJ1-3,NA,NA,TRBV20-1,TGCAGTGCTAGTGGGGCAGGGATCAGCTCTGGAAACACCATATATTTT,CSASGAGISSGNTIYF
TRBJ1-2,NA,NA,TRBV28,TGTGCCGCCGGCCGGGGGGGCTATGGCTACACCTTC,CAAGRGGYGYTF
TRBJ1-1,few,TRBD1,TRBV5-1,TGCGCCAGCAGCCCGGGACAGGGGACTGAAGCTTTCTTT,CASSPGQGTEAFF
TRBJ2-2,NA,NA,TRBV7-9,TGTGCCAGCAGCGTGACAGCACCGAACACCGGGGAGCTGTTTTTT,CASSVTAPNTGELFF